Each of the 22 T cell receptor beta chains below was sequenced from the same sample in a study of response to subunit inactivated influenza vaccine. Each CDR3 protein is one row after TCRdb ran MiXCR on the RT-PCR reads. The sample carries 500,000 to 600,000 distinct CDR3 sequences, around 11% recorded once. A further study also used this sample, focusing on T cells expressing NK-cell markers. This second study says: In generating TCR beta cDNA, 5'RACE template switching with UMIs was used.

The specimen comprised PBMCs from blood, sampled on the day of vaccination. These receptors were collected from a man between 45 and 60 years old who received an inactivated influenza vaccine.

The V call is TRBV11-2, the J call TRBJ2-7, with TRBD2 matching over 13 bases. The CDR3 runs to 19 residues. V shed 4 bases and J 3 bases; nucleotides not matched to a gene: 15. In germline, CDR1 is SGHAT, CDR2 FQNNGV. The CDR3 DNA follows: TGTGCCAGCAGCTCCGCCGGGACGGAGGGACTAGCGGGATACTACGAGCAGTACTTC. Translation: CASSSAGTEGLAGYYEQYF.

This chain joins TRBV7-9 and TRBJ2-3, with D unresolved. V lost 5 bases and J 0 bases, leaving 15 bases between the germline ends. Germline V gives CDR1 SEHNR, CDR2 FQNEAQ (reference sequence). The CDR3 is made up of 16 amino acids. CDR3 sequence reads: CASSRKWGGSTDTQYF. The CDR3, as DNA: TGTGCCAGCAGCCGAAAATGGGGTGGTAGCACAGATACGCAGTATTTT.

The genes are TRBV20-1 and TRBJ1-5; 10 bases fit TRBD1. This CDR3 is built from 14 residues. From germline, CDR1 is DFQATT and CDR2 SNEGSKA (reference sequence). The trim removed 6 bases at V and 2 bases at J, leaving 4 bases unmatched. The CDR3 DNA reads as TGCAGTGCCCGACAGGGGGCGCGCAATCAGCCCCAGCATTTT. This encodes CSARQGARNQPQHF.

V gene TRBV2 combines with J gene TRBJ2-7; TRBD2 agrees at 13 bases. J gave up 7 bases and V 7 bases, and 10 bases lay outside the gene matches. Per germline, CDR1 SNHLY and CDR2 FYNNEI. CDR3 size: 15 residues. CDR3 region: CASTKLAGGPGEQYF. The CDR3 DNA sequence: TGTGCCAGCACGAAACTAGCGGGAGGGCCAGGGGAGCAGTACTTC.

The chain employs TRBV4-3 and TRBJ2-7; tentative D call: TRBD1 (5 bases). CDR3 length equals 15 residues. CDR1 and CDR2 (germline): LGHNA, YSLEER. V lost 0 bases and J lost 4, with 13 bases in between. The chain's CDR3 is CASSQDLTAGYEQYF. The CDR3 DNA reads TGCGCCAGCAGCCAAGATCTGACAGCCGGGTACGAGCAGTACTTC.

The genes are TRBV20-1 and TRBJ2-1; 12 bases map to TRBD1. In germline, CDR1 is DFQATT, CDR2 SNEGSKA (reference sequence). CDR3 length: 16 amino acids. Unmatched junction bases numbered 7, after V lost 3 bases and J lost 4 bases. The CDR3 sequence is CSARGDRGPFYNEQFF. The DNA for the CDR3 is TGCAGTGCTAGGGGGGACAGGGGGCCGTTTTACAATGAGCAGTTCTTC.

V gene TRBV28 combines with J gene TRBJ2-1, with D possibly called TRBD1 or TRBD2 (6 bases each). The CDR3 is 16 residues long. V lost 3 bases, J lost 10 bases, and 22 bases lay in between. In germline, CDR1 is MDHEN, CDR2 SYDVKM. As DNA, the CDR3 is TGTGCCAGCAGTTTTCTCTCCCGGGGGCCGTTCGTAGAGCAGTTCTTC. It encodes CASSFLSRGPFVEQFF.

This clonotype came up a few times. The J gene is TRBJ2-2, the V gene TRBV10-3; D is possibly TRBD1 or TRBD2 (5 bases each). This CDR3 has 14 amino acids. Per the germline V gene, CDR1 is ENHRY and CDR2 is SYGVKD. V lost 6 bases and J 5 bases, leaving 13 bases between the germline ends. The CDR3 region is CAIREWGRTGELFF. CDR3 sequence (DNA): TGTGCCATCAGGGAATGGGGACGGACCGGGGAGCTGTTTTTT.

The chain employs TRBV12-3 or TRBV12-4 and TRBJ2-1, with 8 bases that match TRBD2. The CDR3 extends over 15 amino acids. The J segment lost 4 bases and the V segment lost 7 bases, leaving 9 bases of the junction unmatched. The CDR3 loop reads CASNLGGGGYNEQFF. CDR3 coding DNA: TGTGCCAGCAACTTGGGGGGCGGGGGGTACAATGAGCAGTTCTTC.

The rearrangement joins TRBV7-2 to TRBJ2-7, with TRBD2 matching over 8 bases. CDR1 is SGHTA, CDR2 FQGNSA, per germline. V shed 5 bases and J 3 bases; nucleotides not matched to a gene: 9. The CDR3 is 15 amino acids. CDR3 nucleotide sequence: TGTGCCAGCAGCCCCGGACAAGCGGGGGTCTACGAGCAGTACTTC. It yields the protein CASSPGQAGVYEQYF.

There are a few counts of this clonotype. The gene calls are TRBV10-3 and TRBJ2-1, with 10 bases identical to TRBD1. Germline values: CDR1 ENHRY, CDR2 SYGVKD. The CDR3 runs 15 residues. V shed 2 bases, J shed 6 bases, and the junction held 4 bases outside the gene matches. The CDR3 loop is CAISEPRTGGNEQFF. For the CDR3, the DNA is TGTGCCATCAGTGAGCCACGGACAGGGGGCAATGAGCAGTTCTTC.

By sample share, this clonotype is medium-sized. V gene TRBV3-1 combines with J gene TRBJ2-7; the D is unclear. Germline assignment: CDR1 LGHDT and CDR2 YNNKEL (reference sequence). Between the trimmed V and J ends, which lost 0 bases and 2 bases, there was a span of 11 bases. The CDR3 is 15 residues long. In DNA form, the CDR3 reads TGTGCCAGCAGCCAAGAGGCGTCTTTTACCTACGAGCAGTACTTC. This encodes CASSQEASFTYEQYF.

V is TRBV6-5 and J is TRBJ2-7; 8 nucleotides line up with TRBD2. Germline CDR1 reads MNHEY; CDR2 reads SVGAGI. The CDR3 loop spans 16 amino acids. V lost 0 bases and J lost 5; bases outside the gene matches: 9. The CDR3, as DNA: TGTGCCAGCAGTTACTCGAGGGTAGCGGGACTTCACGAGCAGTACTTC. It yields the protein CASSYSRVAGLHEQYF.

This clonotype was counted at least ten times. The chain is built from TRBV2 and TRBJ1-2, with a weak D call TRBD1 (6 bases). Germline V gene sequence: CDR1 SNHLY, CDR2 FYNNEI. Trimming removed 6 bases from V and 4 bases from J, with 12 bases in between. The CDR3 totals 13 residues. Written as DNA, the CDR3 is TGTGCCAGCAGCGCCAGGGGAGTCTATGGCTACACCTTC. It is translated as CASSARGVYGYTF.

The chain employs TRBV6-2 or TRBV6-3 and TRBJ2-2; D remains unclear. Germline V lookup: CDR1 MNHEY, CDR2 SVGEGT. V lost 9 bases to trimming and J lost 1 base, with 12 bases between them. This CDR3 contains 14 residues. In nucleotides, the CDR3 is TGTGCCAGTGTAGGGCGGCGGAACACCGGGGAGCTGTTTTTT. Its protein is CASVGRRNTGELFF.

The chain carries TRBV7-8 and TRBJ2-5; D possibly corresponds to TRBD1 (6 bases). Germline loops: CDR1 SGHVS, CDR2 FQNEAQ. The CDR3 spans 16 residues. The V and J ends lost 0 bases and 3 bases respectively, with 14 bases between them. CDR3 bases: TGTGCCAGCAGCTTAGCGGGGGCACATTCTAAAGAGACCCAGTACTTC. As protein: CASSLAGAHSKETQYF.

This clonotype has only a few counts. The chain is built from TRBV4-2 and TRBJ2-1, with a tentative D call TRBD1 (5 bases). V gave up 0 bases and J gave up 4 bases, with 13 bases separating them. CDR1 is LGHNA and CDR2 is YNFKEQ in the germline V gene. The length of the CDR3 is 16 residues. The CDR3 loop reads CASSQEPGRVYNEQFF. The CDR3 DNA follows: TGTGCCAGCAGCCAAGAACCCGGCAGGGTGTACAATGAGCAGTTCTTC.

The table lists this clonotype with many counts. For the CDR3, the DNA is TGTGCCAGCAGTTACTCGACGGGCAGCACAGATACGCAGTATTTT. It specifies CASSYSTGSTDTQYF. J is TRBJ2-3 and V is TRBV6-2 or TRBV6-3; D unresolved. V gave up 0 bases and J gave up 0 bases, with 7 bases separating them. CDR3 length: 15 residues. Germline V gene lookup returns CDR1 MNHEY and CDR2 SVGEGT.

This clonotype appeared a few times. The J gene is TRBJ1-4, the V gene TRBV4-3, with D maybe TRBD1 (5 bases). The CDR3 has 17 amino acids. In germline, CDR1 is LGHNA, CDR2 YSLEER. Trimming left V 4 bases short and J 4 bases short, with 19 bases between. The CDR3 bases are TGCGCCAGCAGCCGGTCAGGGCACATCGGAAATAATGAAAAACTGTTTTTT. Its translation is CASSRSGHIGNNEKLFF.

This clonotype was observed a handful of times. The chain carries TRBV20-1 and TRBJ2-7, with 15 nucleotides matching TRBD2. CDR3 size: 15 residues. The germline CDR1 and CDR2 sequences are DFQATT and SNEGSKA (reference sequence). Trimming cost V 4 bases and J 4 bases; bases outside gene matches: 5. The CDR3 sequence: CSATGLAGGGYEQYF. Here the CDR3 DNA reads TGCAGTGCTACGGGACTAGCGGGAGGTGGGTACGAGCAGTACTTC.

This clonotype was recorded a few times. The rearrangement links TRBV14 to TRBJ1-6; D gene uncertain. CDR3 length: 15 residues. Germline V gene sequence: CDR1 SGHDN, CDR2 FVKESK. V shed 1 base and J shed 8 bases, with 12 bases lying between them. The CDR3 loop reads CASSQVTGYDSPLHF. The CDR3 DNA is TGTGCCAGCAGCCAAGTAACGGGGTATGATTCACCCCTCCACTTT. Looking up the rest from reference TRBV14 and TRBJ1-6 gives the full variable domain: EAGVTQFPSHSVIEKGQTVTLRCDPISGHDNLYWYRRVMGKEIKFLLHFVKESKQDESGMPNNRFLAERTGGTYSTLKVQPAELEDSGVYFCASSQVTGYDSPLHFGNGTRLTVT.

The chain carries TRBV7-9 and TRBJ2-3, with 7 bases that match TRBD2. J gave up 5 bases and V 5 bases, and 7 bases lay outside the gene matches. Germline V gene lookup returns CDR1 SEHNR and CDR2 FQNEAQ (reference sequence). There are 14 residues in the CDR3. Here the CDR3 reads CASSLGWEGDTQYF. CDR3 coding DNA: TGTGCCAGCAGCCTCGGATGGGAGGGAGATACGCAGTATTTT.